The 8 T cell receptor beta chains reported below all come from one sample, sequenced in a study of siplizumab effects on memory and regulatory T cells. Here immunoSEQ multiplex PCR was the method, and the copy in TCRdb shows in-frame clones only, minus some. Among fewer than 120,000 clones listed, approximately 92% were seen once. The sequenced material came from CD4+ T cells sorted from blood. The source is a human donor in good health.

The chain combines TRBV18 with TRBJ1-3; D unresolved. The V end was cut by 3 bases, the J end by 1 base, with 4 bases between. Germline loops: CDR1 KGHSH, CDR2 LQKENI. The CDR3 loop spans 13 amino acids. The CDR3 loop is CASSPGSGNTIYF. CDR3 DNA: TGTGCCAGCTCACCGGGGTCTGGAAACACCATATATTTT. Together with reference TRBV18 and TRBJ1-3, the CDR3 gives the full variable domain: NAGVMQNPRHLVRRRGQEARLRCSPMKGHSHVYWYRQLPEEGLKFMVYLQKENIIDESGMPKERFSAEFPKEGPSILRIQQVVRGDSAAYFCASSPGSGNTIYFGEGSWLTVV.

V usage is TRBV20-1 and J usage is TRBJ1-4; no definite D call. Trimming cost V 4 bases and J 5 bases, with 5 bases left between them. This CDR3 spans 11 amino acids. The V gene's germline CDR1 is DFQATT and CDR2 SNEGSKA (reference sequence). The CDR3 here is CSAKQNEKLFF. CDR3 sequence (DNA): TGCAGTGCTAAACAGAATGAAAAACTGTTTTTT.

The CDR3 coding sequence is TGTGCCAGCAGCTATCGGACAGGAGCCGGGGAGCTGTTTTTT. Protein: CASSYRTGAGELFF. The chain joins TRBV11-2 to TRBJ2-2, with 7 nucleotides matching TRBD1. The V and J ends lost 4 bases and 6 bases, in that order; junction bases with no gene match: 5. CDR3 length equals 14 residues. Germline V lookup: CDR1 SGHAT, CDR2 FQNNGV. The whole variable domain, remainder taken from reference TRBV11-2 and TRBJ2-2, is EAGVAQSPRYKIIEKRQSVAFWCNPISGHATLYWYQQILGQGPKLLIQFQNNGVVDDSQLPKDRFSAERLKGVDSTLKIQPAKLEDSAVYLCASSYRTGAGELFFGEGSRLTVL.

J is TRBJ2-2 and V is TRBV19; D may be TRBD2 (6 bases). V was shortened by 10 bases and J by 1 base, with 13 bases between the two germline ends. Germline V CDR1 and CDR2: LNHDA, SQIVND (reference sequence). The length of the CDR3 is 14 residues. CDR3 DNA: TGTGCCACCTACCCCGGGGGGAACACCGGGGAGCTGTTTTTT. Translating it yields CATYPGGNTGELFF. The full variable domain, in which reference TRBV19 and TRBJ2-2 provide the parts outside the CDR3, is DGGITQSPKYLFRKEGQNVTLSCEQNLNHDAMYWYRQDPGQGLRLIYYSQIVNDFQKGDIAEGYSVSREKKESFPLTVTSAQKNPTAFYLCATYPGGNTGELFFGEGSRLTVL.

The rearrangement uses TRBV19 and TRBJ1-4, with 8 positions matching TRBD1. Germline CDR1 reads LNHDA; CDR2 reads SQIVND (reference sequence). The CDR3 length is 16 residues. With V trimmed by 5 bases and J by 8 bases, 13 bases remained unmatched. The CDR3 coding sequence is TGTGCCAGTAGTGCGGCAACCAGGGGGCTAAGGGAAAAACTGTTTTTT. The encoded protein is CASSAATRGLREKLFF.

V gene TRBV10-1 combines with J gene TRBJ2-7; the match to TRBD2 covers 7 bases. The CDR3 is 15 amino acids. Germline V gene sequence: CDR1 WNHNN, CDR2 SYGVQD (reference sequence). V shed 3 bases and J 0 bases; nucleotides not matched to a gene: 5. The CDR3 reads CASSDPLADSYEQYF. The DNA for the CDR3 is TGCGCCAGCAGTGACCCCCTAGCGGACTCCTACGAGCAGTACTTC.

The genes are TRBV2 and TRBJ1-3; TRBD1 might be the D (6 bases). V was shortened by 2 bases and J by 4 bases, with 15 bases between the two germline ends. CDR1 and CDR2 from the germline V gene are SNHLY and FYNNEI. There are 16 residues in the CDR3. CDR3 in DNA: TGTGCCAGCAGTGAATCCCCGGGGGCGGGAGGAAACACCATATATTTT. Its protein product is CASSESPGAGGNTIYF.

This clone was seen only once. The chain has TRBV5-6 and TRBJ1-2, with 8 nucleotides matching TRBD1. The CDR3 runs to 15 residues. From germline, CDR1 is SGHDT and CDR2 YYEEEE. The V segment lost 0 bases and the J segment 6 bases; nucleotides outside the gene matches: 7. CDR3 in amino acids: CASSLALQGGNGYTF. The CDR3 DNA reads as TGTGCCAGCAGCTTGGCCCTACAGGGGGGGAATGGCTACACCTTC.